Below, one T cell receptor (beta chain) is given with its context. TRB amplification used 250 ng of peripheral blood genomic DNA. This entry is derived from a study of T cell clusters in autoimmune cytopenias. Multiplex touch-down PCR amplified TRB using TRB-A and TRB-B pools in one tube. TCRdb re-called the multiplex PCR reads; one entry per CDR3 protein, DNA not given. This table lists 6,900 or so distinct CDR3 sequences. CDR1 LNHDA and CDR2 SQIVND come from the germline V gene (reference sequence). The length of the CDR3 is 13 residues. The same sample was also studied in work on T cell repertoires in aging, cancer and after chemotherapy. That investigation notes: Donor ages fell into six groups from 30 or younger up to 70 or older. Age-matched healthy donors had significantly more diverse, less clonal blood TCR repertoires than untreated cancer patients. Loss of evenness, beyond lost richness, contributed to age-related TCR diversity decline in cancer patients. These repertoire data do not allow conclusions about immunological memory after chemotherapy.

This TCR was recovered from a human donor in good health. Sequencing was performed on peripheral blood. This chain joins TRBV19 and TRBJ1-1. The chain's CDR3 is CASSNLVDTEAFF.